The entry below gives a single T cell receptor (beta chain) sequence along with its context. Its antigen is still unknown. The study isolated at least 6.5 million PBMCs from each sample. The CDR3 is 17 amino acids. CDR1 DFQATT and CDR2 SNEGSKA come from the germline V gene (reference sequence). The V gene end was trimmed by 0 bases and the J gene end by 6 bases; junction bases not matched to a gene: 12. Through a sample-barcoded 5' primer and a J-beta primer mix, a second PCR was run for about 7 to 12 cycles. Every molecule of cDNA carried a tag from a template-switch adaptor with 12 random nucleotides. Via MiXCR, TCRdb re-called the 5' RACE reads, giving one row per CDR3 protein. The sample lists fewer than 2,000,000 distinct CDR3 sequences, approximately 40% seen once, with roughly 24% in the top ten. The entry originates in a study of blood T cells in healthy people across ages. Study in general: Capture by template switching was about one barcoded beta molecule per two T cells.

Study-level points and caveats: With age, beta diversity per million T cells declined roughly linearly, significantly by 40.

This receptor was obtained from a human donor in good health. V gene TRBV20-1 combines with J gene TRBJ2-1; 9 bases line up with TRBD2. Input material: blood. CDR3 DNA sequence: TGCAGTGCTAGAGAGCCCCTAGGTAGCGGGGGCTTCAATGAGCAGTTCTTC. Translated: CSAREPLGSGGFNEQFF.